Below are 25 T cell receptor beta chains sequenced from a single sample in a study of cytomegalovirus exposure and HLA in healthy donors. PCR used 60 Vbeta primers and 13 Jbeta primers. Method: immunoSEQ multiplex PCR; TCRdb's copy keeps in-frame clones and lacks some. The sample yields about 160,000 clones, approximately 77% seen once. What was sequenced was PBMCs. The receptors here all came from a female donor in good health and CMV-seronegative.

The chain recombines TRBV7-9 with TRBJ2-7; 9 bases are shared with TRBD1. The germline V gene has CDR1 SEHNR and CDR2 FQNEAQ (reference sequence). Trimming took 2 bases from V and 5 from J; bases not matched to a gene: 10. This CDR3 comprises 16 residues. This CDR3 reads CASSLFLGQGGDEQYF. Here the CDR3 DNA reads TGTGCCAGCAGCTTATTTCTGGGACAGGGTGGGGACGAGCAGTACTTC.

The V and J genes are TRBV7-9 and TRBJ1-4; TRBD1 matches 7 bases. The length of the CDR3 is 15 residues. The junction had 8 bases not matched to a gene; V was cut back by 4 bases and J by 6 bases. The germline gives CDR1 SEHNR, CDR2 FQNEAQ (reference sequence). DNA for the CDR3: TGTGCCAGCAGCTCACCGACAGGGAGGCATGAAAAACTGTTTTTT. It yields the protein CASSSPTGRHEKLFF.

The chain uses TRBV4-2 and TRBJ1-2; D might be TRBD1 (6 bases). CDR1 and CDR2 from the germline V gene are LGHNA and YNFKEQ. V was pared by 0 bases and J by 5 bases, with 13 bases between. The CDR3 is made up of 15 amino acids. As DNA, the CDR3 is TGTGCCAGCAGCCAAGAGAACAGGGCGATATATGGCTACACCTTC. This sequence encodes CASSQENRAIYGYTF.

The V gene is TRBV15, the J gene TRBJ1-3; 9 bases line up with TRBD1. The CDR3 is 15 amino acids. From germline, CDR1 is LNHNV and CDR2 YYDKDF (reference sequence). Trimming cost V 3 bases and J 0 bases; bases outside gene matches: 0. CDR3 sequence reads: CATSRDRGSGNTIYF. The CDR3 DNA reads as TGTGCCACCAGCAGGGACAGGGGCTCTGGAAACACCATATATTTT.

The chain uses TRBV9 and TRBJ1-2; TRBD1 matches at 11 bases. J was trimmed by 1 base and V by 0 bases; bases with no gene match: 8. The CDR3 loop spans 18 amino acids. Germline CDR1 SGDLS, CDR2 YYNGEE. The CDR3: CASSVAGDRGIDNYGYTF. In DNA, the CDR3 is TGTGCCAGCAGCGTAGCAGGGGACAGGGGGATTGATAACTATGGCTACACCTTC.

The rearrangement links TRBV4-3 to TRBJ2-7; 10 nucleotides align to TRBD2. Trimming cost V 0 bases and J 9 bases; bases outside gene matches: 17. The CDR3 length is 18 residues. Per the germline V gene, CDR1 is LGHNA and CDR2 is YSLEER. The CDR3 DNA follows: TGCGCCAGCAGCCAAGAGTTGCTAGCGGGAGCTTCTTGGGGGGCGCAGTACTTC. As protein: CASSQELLAGASWGAQYF.

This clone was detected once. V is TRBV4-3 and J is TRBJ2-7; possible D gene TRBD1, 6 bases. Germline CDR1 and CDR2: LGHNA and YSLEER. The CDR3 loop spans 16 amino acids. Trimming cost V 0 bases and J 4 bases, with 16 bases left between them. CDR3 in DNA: TGCGCCAGCAGCCAAGATCTGGGGACATTGGCGTACGAGCAGTACTTC. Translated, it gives CASSQDLGTLAYEQYF.

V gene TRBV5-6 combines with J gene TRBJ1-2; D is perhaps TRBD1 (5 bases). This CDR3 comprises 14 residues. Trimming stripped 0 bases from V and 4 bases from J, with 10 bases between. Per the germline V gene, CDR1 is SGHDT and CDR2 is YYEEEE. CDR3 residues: CASSLDQGAYGYTF. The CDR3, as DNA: TGTGCCAGCAGCTTGGACCAGGGTGCCTATGGCTACACCTTC.

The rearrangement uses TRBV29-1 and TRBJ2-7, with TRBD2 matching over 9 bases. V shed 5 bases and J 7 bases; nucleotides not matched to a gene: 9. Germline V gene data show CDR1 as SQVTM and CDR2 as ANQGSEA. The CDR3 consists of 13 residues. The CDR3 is CSVSSGKVGEQYF. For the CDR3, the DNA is TGCAGCGTTTCTAGCGGGAAGGTGGGAGAGCAGTACTTC.

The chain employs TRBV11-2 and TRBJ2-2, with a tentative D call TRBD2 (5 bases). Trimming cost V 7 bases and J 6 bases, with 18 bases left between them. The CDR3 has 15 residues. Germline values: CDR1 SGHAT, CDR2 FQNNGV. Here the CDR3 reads CASTLLPRRSGELFF. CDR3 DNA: TGTGCCAGCACCCTTCTTCCCCGGAGGTCCGGGGAGCTGTTTTTT.

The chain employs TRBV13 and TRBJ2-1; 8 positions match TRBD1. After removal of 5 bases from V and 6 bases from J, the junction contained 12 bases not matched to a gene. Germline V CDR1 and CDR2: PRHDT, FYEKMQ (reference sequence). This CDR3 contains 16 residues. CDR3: CASSPRTGKRVNEQFF. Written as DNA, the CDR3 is TGTGCCAGCAGCCCAAGGACAGGGAAGAGGGTCAATGAGCAGTTCTTC.

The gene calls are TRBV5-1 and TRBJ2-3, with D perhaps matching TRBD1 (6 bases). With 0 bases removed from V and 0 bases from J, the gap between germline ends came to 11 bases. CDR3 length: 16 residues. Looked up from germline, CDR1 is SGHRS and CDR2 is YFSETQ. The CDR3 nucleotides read TGCGCCAGCAGCTTGGGTGGGGGCGCAAGCACAGATACGCAGTATTTT. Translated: CASSLGGGASTDTQYF.

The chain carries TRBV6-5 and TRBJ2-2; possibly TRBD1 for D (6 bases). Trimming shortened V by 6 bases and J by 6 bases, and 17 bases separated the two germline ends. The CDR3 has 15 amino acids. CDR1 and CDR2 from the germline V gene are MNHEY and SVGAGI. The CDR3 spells CASRRQVDGPGELFF. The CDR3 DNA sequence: TGTGCCAGCAGGCGACAGGTGGACGGCCCCGGGGAGCTGTTTTTT.

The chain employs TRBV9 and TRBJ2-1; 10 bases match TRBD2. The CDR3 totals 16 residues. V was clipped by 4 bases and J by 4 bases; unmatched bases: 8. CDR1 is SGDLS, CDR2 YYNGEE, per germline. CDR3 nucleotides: TGTGCCAGCAGCACGACCCGGACTAGCGGTTACAATGAGCAGTTCTTC. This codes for CASSTTRTSGYNEQFF.

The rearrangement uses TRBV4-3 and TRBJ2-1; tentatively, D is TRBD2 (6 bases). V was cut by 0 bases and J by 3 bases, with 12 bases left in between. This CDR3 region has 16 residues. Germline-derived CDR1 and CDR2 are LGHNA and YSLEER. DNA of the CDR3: TGCGCCAGCAGCCAAGAGGTAGCGGCGAACTACAATGAGCAGTTCTTC. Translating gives CASSQEVAANYNEQFF.

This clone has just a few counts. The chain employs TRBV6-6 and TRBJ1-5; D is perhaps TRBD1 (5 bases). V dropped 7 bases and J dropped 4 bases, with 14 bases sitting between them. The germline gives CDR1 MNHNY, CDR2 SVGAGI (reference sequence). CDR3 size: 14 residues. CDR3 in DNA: TGTGCCAGCATCCAGGGAATGGGGAATCAGCCCCAGCATTTT. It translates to CASIQGMGNQPQHF.

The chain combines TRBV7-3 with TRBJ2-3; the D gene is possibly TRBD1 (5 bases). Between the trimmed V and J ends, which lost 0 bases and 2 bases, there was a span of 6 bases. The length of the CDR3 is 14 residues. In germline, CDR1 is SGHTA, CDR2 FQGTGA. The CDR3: CASSLTGPTDTQYF. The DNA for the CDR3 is TGTGCCAGCAGCTTAACGGGGCCCACAGATACGCAGTATTTT.

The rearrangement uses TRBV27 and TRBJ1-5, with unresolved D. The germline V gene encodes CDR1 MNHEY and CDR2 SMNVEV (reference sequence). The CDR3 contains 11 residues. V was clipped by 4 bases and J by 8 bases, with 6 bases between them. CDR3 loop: CASSSREPQHF. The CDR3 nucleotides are TGTGCCAGCAGTTCCCGGGAGCCCCAGCATTTT.

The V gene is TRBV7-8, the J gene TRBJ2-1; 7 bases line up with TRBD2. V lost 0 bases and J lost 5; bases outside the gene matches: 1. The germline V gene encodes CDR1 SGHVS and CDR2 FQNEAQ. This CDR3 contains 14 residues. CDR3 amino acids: CASSLAGGNNEQFF. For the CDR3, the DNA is TGTGCCAGCAGCTTAGCGGGAGGGAACAATGAGCAGTTCTTC. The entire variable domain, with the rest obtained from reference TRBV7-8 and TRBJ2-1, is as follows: GAGVSQSPRYKVAKRGQDVALRCDPISGHVSLFWYQQALGQGPEFLTYFQNEAQLDKSGLPSDRFFAERPEGSVSTLKIQRTQQEDSAVYLCASSLAGGNNEQFFGPGTRLTVL.

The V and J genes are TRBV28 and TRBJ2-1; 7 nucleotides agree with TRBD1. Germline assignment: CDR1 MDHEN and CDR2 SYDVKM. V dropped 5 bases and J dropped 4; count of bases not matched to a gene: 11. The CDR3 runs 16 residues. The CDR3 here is CASSLQRTGQYNEQFF. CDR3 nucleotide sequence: TGTGCCAGCAGTCTTCAAAGGACAGGTCAATACAATGAGCAGTTCTTC.

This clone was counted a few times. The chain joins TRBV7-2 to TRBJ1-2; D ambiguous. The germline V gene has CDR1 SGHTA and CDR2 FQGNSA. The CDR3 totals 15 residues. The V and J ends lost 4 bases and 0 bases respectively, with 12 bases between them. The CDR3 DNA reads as TGTGCCAGCAGCTCCCTCCAGGTTCCTAACTATGGCTACACCTTC. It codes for CASSSLQVPNYGYTF.

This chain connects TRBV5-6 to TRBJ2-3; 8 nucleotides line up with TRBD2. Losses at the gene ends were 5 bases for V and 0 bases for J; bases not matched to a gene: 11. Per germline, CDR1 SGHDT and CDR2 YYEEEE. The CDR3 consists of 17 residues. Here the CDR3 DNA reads TGTGCCAGCAGACCCACCCGCGGGGGGCTAAGCACAGATACGCAGTATTTT. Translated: CASRPTRGGLSTDTQYF.

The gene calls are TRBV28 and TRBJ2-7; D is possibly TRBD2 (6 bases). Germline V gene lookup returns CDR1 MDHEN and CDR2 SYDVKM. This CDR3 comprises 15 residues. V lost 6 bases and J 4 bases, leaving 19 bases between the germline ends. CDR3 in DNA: TGTGCCAGCAGCCTCCTAGCGTCGAGTCTTTACGAGCAGTACTTC. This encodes CASSLLASSLYEQYF.

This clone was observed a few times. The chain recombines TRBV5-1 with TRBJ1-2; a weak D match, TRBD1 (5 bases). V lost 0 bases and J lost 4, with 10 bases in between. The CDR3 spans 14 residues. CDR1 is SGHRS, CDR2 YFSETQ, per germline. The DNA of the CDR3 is TGCGCCAGCAGCTTGGGCCAGGGTGGCTATGGCTACACCTTC. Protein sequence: CASSLGQGGYGYTF.

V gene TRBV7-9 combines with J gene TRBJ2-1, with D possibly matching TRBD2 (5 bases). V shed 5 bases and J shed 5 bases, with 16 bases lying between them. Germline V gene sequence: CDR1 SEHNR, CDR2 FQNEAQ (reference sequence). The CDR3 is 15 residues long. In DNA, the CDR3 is TGTGCCAGCAGCGTTCGCCGGACTCAAGACAATGAGCAGTTCTTC. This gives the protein CASSVRRTQDNEQFF. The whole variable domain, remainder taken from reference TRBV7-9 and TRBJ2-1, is DTGVSQNPRHKITKRGQNVTFRCDPISEHNRLYWYRQTLGQGPEFLTYFQNEAQLEKSRLLSDRFSAERPKGSFSTLEIQRTEQGDSAMYLCASSVRRTQDNEQFFGPGTRLTVL.